Following are 8 T cell receptor beta chains from one sample sequenced in a study of radiotherapy plus CTLA-4 blockade in lung cancer. Sequenced by immunoSEQ multiplex PCR; TCRdb stores in-frame clones only, minus some. The table has 90,000 to 100,000 clones, 60% to 75% seen once; the top ten hold 2.8%. The sample was peripheral blood, taken from a patient treated with radiotherapy plus ipilimumab. These TCRs come from a human donor with non-small cell lung cancer who had a partial response to radiotherapy plus ipilimumab. Some clones in this sample may be carry-over from other donors' samples.

The chain couples TRBV6-1 to TRBJ2-2; 9 bases line up with TRBD1. V lost 7 bases, J lost 4 bases, and 7 bases stayed unmatched. Germline V gene data show CDR1 as MNHNS and CDR2 as SASEGT. The CDR3 sequence is 15 residues long. Here the CDR3 reads CASNWGQGGTGELFF. CDR3 bases: TGTGCCAGCAACTGGGGACAGGGTGGCACCGGGGAGCTGTTTTTT.

Details on this clone: One end of the junction varies from germline; a read error may be responsible. CDR3 in amino acids: CASSLDRNNEQFF. The CDR3 DNA is TGTGCCAGCAGCCTAGACAGAAACAATGAGCAGTTCTTC. The rearrangement links TRBV11-3 to TRBJ2-1; maybe TRBD1 (5 bases). The germline V gene encodes CDR1 SGHNT and CDR2 YENEEA. The CDR3 contains 13 residues.

The chain couples TRBV28 to TRBJ2-5; 10 positions match TRBD2. The CDR3 is 17 residues long. The V and J ends lost 5 bases and 5 bases, in that order; junction bases with no gene match: 14. The germline V gene has CDR1 MDHEN and CDR2 SYDVKM. The CDR3 region is CASSLQLLAGAGETQYF. The CDR3 region has the DNA TGTGCCAGCAGTCTGCAGCTCCTAGCGGGAGCTGGGGAGACCCAGTACTTC.

The chain recombines TRBV5-1 with TRBJ2-7; D gene ambiguous. V gave up 0 bases and J gave up 0 bases, with 10 bases separating them. Per germline, CDR1 SGHRS and CDR2 YFSETQ. The CDR3 sequence is 15 residues long. Here the CDR3 reads CASSLGVWSSYEQYF. DNA for the CDR3: TGCGCCAGCAGCTTGGGGGTGTGGAGCTCCTACGAGCAGTACTTC.

The chain is built from TRBV7-2 and TRBJ1-2, with unresolved D. The CDR3 has 15 residues. V shed 5 bases and J shed 6 bases, with 19 bases lying between them. The germline gives CDR1 SGHTA, CDR2 FQGNSA. CDR3 amino acids: CASSPNLRVTDGYTF. The CDR3 nucleotides read TGTGCCAGCAGCCCCAACTTGCGGGTAACGGATGGCTACACCTTC.

For this clone: A junction end diverges from the germline sequence, so it may reflect a read error. Here the CDR3 DNA reads TGTGCCAGCAGCCTAGCCTGGACAGGGGGTGGGGATGAGCAGTTCTTC. Translated, it gives CASSLAWTGGGDEQFF. The rearrangement uses TRBV7-9 and TRBJ2-1; TRBD1 agrees at 10 bases. CDR1 is SEHNR, CDR2 FQNEAQ, per germline (reference sequence). The CDR3 spans 16 residues.

This clone appeared a single time. The chain combines TRBV4-3 with TRBJ2-3, with D tentatively TRBD1 (5 bases). This CDR3 region has 16 residues. Germline V gives CDR1 LGHNA, CDR2 YSLEER. Trimming removed 1 base from V and 0 bases from J, with 11 bases in between. The CDR3 bases are TGCGCCAGCAGCCAAGGTGGGGCGACAAGCACAGATACGCAGTATTTT. Its protein is CASSQGGATSTDTQYF.

This clone was observed once. The chain links TRBV7-3 to TRBJ2-2; D is ambiguous. CDR1 SGHTA and CDR2 FQGTGA come from the germline V gene. The CDR3 runs 12 residues. Trimming left V 6 bases short and J 7 bases short, with 9 bases between. CDR3 DNA: TGTGCCAGCAGACCCCCAGGCGGGGAGCTGTTTTTT. Its protein is CASRPPGGELFF.